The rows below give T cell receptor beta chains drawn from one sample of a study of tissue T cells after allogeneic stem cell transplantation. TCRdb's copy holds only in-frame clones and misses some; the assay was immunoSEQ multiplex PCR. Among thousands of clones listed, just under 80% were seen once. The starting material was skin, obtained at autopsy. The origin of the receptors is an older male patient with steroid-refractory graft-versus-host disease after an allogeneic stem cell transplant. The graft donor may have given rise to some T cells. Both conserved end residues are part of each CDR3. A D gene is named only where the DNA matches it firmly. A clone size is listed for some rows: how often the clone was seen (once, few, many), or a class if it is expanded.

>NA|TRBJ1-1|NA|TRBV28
TGTGCCAGCAGTTTATCTGGGGTGACTGAAGCTTTCTTT
CASSLSGVTEAFF
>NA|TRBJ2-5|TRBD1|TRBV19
TGTGCCAGTAGTGTAACCGGGACAGCCAAAGAGACCCAGTACTTC
CASSVTGTAKETQYF
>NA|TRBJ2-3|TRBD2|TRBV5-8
TGTGCCAGCAGTCTAGCGGGGGCTACCGGTAGCACAGATACGCAGTATTTT
CASSLAGATGSTDTQYF
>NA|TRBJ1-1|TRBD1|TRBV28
TGTGCCAGCAGGGACAGGGGCCCCTACGAAGCTTTCTTT
CASRDRGPYEAFF
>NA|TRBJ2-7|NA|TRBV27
TGTGCCAGCAGTTTATCCGCGGTCTCCTACGAGCAGTACTTC
CASSLSAVSYEQYF
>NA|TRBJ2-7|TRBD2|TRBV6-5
TGTGCCAGCAGGGGGATTAGCGGGGAACACTCGAGGCAGTACTTC
CASRGISGEHSRQYF
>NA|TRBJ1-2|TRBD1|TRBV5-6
TGTGCCAGCAGCTTGGGGGGGACAGGGTCCTATGGCTACACCTTC
CASSLGGTGSYGYTF
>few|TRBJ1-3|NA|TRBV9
TGTGCCAGCAGCGTATGGGGGCGGTGGGACACCATATATTTT
CASSVWGRWDTIYF
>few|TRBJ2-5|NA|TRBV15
TGTGCCACCAGCGAGGGACGGGGAGTAGAGACCCAGTACTTC
CATSEGRGVETQYF
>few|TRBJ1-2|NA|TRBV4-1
TGCGCCAGCAGCCAAGAAGACTATGGCTACACCTTC
CASSQEDYGYTF
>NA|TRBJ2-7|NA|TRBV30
TGTGCCTGGAGTGTAGGGGGAGCCTCCTACGAGCAGTACTTC
CAWSVGGASYEQYF
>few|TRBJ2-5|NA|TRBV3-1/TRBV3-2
TGTGCCAGCAGCCACAGGGCTAGCCTGGGAGAGACCCAGTACTTC
CASSHRASLGETQYF
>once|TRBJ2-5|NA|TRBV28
TGTGCCAGCAGTTTAGAGGTCAGAAAGGGGCAAGAGACCCAGTACTTC
CASSLEVRKGQETQYF
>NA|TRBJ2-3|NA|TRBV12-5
TGTGCTAGTGGTTTGGTACAGGGGGGGGGCACAGATACGCAGTATTTT
CASGLVQGGGTDTQYF
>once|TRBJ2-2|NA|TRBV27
TGTGCCAGCAGTTTGGGCAACACCGGGGAGCTGTTTTTT
CASSLGNTGELFF
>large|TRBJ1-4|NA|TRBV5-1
TGCGCCAGTCAGGCTGACCTAGGTGAAAAACTGTTTTTT
CASQADLGEKLFF
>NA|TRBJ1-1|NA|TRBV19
TGTGCCAGTAACGAACCGGGACGCAGAAACACTGAAGCTTTCTTT
CASNEPGRRNTEAFF
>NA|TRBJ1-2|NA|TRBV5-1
TGCGCCAGCAGCGGGGGGACGGAATGGCATGGCTACACCTTC
CASSGGTEWHGYTF
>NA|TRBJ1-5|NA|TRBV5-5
TGTGCCAGCAGCTTAAACCCTGCTCAGCCCCAGCATTTT
CASSLNPAQPQHF
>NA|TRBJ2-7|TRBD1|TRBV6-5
TGTGCCAGTAGAATGGGACAGGGATGGGAGCAGTACTTC
CASRMGQGWEQYF
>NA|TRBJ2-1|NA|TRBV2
TGTGCCAGCAGTGAGTATGACACTCTAAACAACAATGAGCAGTTCTTC
CASSEYDTLNNNEQFF
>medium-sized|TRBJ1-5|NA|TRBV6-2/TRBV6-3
TGTGCCAGCAGTTACAGGGCAGGGAATCAGCCCCAGCATTTT
CASSYRAGNQPQHF
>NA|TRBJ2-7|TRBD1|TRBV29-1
TGCAGCGGTGCCGGGACAGGGATCGGCGAGCAGTACTTC
CSGAGTGIGEQYF
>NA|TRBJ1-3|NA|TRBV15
TGTGCCACCAGCAGAGACCGGAACTCTGGAAACACCATATATTTT
CATSRDRNSGNTIYF
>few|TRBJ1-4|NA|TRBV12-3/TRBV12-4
TGTGCCAGCACCATAGGACACCCTGAAAAACTGTTTTTT
CASTIGHPEKLFF
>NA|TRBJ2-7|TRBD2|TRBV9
TGTGCCAGCAGCGTAGGCTATGGACTAGCTGAGTACGAGCAGTACTTC
CASSVGYGLAEYEQYF
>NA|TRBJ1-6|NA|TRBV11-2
TGTGCCAGCAGCTTAGAAGCCGGGGGCTATTCACCCCTCCACTTT
CASSLEAGGYSPLHF
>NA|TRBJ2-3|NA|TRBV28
TGTGCCAGCAGCCGGATGGATACGCAGTATTTT
CASSRMDTQYF
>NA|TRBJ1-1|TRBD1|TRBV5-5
TGTGCCAGCAGCCTATACGACAGGGCTACAGAAGCTTTCTTT
CASSLYDRATEAFF
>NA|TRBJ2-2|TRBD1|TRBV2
TGTGCCAGCAGTACAGGGGCCGGCGGGGAGCTGTTTTTT
CASSTGAGGELFF
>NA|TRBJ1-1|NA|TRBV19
TGTGCCAGTAGTCGGCCCCAGGGAGGTGGCACTGAAGCTTTCTTT
CASSRPQGGGTEAFF
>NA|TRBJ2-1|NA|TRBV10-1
TGCGCCAGCAGTGAGAATTATCCGGCAGCTGAGCAGTTCTTC
CASSENYPAAEQFF
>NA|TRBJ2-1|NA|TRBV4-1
TGCGCCAGCAGCCATCGAGACTCGGTTGAGCAGTTCTTC
CASSHRDSVEQFF
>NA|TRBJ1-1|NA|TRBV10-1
TGCGCCAGCAGTGAGATGACCTTTAGCGGGACTGAAGCTTTCTTT
CASSEMTFSGTEAFF
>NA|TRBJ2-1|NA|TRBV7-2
TGTGCCAGCAGAAGAGACTTGAACAATGAGCAGTTCTTC
CASRRDLNNEQFF
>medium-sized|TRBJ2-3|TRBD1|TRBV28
TGTGCCAGCAGTGGGACAGGGGGCACAGATACGCAGTATTTT
CASSGTGGTDTQYF
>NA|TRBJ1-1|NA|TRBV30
TGTGTCTGGCAGCAGGGACTAATGAACACTGAAGCTTTCTTT
CVWQQGLMNTEAFF
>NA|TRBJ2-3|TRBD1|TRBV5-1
TGCGCCAGCAGCTTGTGGACAGGGAACACAGATACGCAGTATTTT
CASSLWTGNTDTQYF
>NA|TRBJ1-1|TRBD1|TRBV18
TGTGCCAGCTCACCCCCGGACAGGGGGGAAACTGAAGCTTTCTTT
CASSPPDRGETEAFF
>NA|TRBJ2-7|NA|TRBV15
TGTGCCACCAGCAGAGACGCGCTTCGCGACGAGCAGTACTTC
CATSRDALRDEQYF
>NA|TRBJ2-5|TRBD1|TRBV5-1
TGCGCCAGCAGACCCTACAGGGGGCAAGAGACCCAGTACTTC
CASRPYRGQETQYF
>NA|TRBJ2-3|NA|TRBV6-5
TGTGCCAGCAGTTACTCGGTAGGGACGACGGATACGCAGTATTTT
CASSYSVGTTDTQYF
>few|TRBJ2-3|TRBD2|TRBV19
TGTGCGACTAGCGGGACCAGCACAGATACGCAGTATTTT
CATSGTSTDTQYF
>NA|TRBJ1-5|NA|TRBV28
TGTGCCAGCACCACAACGTTGGGTTCAATTAATCAGCCCCAGCATTTT
CASTTTLGSINQPQHF
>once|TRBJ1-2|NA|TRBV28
TGTGCCAGCAGTTTATGCGCGTGCGTGAAGGGCAACTATGGCTACACCTTC
CASSLCACVKGNYGYTF
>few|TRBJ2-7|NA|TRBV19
TGTGCCAGTAGTATAGGGTGGGGGACGGAGAAGACCTACGAGCAGTACTTC
CASSIGWGTEKTYEQYF
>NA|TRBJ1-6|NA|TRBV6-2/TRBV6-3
TGTGCCAGCAGTTACGGGCAGGGCGAGAATTCACCCCTCCACTTT
CASSYGQGENSPLHF
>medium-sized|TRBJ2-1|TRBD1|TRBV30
TGTGCCTGGTCGGGACAGGGGGCTATTGAGCAGTTCTTC
CAWSGQGAIEQFF
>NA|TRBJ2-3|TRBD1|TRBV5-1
TGCGCCAGCAGCCCCGGACAGGGTAGGGGAGATACGCAGTATTTT
CASSPGQGRGDTQYF
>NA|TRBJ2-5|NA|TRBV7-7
TGTGCTAGCAGCTTAGGGTCTCGAAGGGAGACCCAGTACTTC
CASSLGSRRETQYF
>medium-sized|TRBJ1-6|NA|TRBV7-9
TGTGCCAGCAGCTTGGAGGGGATTAGTTCACCCCTCCACTTT
CASSLEGISSPLHF
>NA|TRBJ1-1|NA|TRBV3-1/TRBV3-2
TGTGCCAGCAGCCAATGGGACGTAACAACCAGGAACCCATTGAACACTGAAGCTTTCTTT
CASSQWDVTTRNPLNTEAFF